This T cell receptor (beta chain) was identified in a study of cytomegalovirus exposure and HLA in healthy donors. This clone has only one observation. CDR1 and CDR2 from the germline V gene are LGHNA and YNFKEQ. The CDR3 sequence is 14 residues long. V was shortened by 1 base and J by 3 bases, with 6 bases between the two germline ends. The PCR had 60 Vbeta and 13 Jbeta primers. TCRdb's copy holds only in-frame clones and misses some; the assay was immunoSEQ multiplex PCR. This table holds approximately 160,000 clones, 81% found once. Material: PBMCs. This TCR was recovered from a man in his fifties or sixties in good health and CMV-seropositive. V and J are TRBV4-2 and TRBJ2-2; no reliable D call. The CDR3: CASSQGLYTGELFF. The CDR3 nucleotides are TGTGCCAGCAGCCAAGGGCTTTACACCGGGGAGCTGTTTTTT.